The 5 T cell receptor beta chains listed next were all sequenced from one sample in a study of vaccination and CD4 T cells after COVID-19. Treatment given: approximately 11-day PBMC culture with coronavirus spike peptide pools or control peptides (ViraFEST assay). These receptors' targets are unknown. Cultured CD4+ T cells had their DNA profiled by the Oncomine TCR Beta short-read assay. TCRdb recomputed calls from the PCR reads with MiXCR, one row per CDR3 protein. The table lists 9,500 to 12,000 distinct CDR3 sequences, about 50% of them singletons. The sample comprised CD4+ T cells from blood, cultured in vitro. The receptors were gathered from a human donor who had recovered from COVID-19.

V is TRBV7-9 and J is TRBJ1-5; D is undetermined. The germline V gene encodes CDR1 SEHNR and CDR2 FQNEAQ (reference sequence). This CDR3 contains 15 residues. The V gene lost 1 base and the J gene lost 5 bases, with 12 bases spanning the gap. In DNA, the CDR3 is TGTGCCAGCAGCTTAGGATACTTAGAGGATCAGCCCCAGCATTTT. Its protein is CASSLGYLEDQPQHF.

V is TRBV20-1 and J is TRBJ2-5; D gene ambiguous. This CDR3 is 11 amino acids long. Germline assignment: CDR1 DFQATT and CDR2 SNEGSKA (reference sequence). The V end was cut by 6 bases, the J end by 5 bases, with 10 bases between. CDR3 in DNA: TGCAGTGCCCCCGGTTTGGAGACCCAGTACTTC. It is translated as CSAPGLETQYF.

The rearrangement links TRBV20-1 to TRBJ2-2; the D gene is possibly TRBD2 (6 bases). This CDR3 comprises 13 residues. The V end lost 5 bases, the J end lost 6 bases, and 13 bases lay between the germline ends. Germline-derived CDR1 and CDR2 are DFQATT and SNEGSKA (reference sequence). The CDR3: CSALSSGPGELFF. CDR3 coding DNA: TGCAGTGCTCTCTCGAGCGGGCCCGGGGAGCTGTTTTTT.

This clonotype has more than one count but fewer than ten. The J gene is TRBJ1-2, the V gene TRBV7-2; TRBD1 is a possible D gene (5 bases). V lost 0 bases and J lost 5, with 10 bases in between. Germline values: CDR1 SGHTA, CDR2 FQGNSA. The CDR3 length is 14 residues. Here the CDR3 DNA reads TGTGCCAGCAGCTTAGCCCCCGGGGGATATGGCTACACCTTC. Amino acid sequence: CASSLAPGGYGYTF. The full variable domain, with the rest looked up from reference TRBV7-2 and TRBJ1-2, is GAGVSQSPSNKVTEKGKDVELRCDPISGHTALYWYRQSLGQGLEFLIYFQGNSAPDKSGLPSDRFSAERTGGSVSTLTIQRTQQEDSAVYLCASSLAPGGYGYTFGSGTRLTVV.

A single count supports this clonotype. The chain links TRBV5-4 to TRBJ1-1; D is ambiguous. Germline-derived CDR1 and CDR2 are SGHNT and YYREEE (reference sequence). Trimming stripped 4 bases from V and 1 base from J, with 8 bases between. This CDR3 spans 13 amino acids. CDR3 DNA sequence: TGTGCCAGCAGCCGGGAGGAGAACACTGAAGCTTTCTTT. Amino acid sequence: CASSREENTEAFF.